The 32 T cell receptor beta chains below were found in one sample sequenced in a study of beta chain features in type 1 diabetes. All of the isolated RNA was reverse transcribed, so expressed TCRB transcripts were sequenced. Method: immunoSEQ multiplex PCR; TCRdb's copy keeps in-frame clones and lacks some. This table holds 390,000 or so clones, approximately 15% found once. Sequencing was performed on naive CD4+ T cells from blood. The receptors come from a man younger than 40 in good health.

This chain uses TRBV4-3 with TRBJ1-6, with TRBD1 matching 7 bases. Germline CDR1 is LGHNA and CDR2 is YSLEER. V lost 3 bases, J lost 10 bases, and 9 bases stayed unmatched. This CDR3 is built from 15 residues. CDR3 sequence (DNA): TGCGCCAGCAGCCAGTGGGAAGGGGGCAACTCACCCCTCCACTTT. Translation: CASSQWEGGNSPLHF.

V gene TRBV15 combines with J gene TRBJ2-3; D is uncertain. The V end was cut by 0 bases, the J end by 8 bases, with 12 bases between. CDR1 is LNHNV and CDR2 is YYDKDF in the germline V gene (reference sequence). This CDR3 spans 14 amino acids. The CDR3 region is CATSRDGQTGTQYF. The CDR3 nucleotides are TGTGCCACCAGCAGAGATGGCCAGACCGGTACGCAGTATTTT.

Worth noting for this clone: The sample holds other DNA sequences that translate to the same CDR3. The chain is built from TRBV4-3 and TRBJ1-2; a possible D gene is TRBD1 (5 bases). V was cut by 0 bases and J by 4 bases, with 9 bases left in between. The length of the CDR3 is 14 residues. Germline CDR1 and CDR2: LGHNA and YSLEER. CDR3 sequence: CASSQDGRGYGYTF. The CDR3 bases are TGCGCCAGCAGCCAAGATGGGAGGGGCTATGGCTACACCTTC.

The rearrangement uses TRBV12-5 and TRBJ2-4, with 8 positions matching TRBD1. CDR1 and CDR2 from the germline V gene are LGHNT and FRNRAP. Losses at the gene ends were 2 bases for V and 7 bases for J; bases not matched to a gene: 16. The length of the CDR3 is 18 residues. The CDR3 reads CASGLMQGALLTENIQYF. The CDR3 DNA is TGTGCTAGTGGTTTGATGCAGGGGGCCCTTCTTACCGAGAACATTCAGTACTTC.

This clone appeared a few times. The rearrangement uses TRBV5-4 and TRBJ2-1; TRBD1 might be the D (6 bases). V shed 4 bases and J shed 5 bases, with 19 bases lying between them. From germline, CDR1 is SGHNT and CDR2 YYREEE (reference sequence). CDR3 size: 16 residues. CDR3 sequence reads: CASSGYRVSYDNEQFF. DNA of the CDR3: TGTGCCAGCAGCGGATACAGGGTTTCTTATGACAATGAGCAGTTCTTC.

This chain joins TRBV15 and TRBJ1-1; 9 bases are shared with TRBD1. The CDR3 has 13 amino acids. J gave up 2 bases and V 8 bases, and 3 bases lay outside the gene matches. Germline values: CDR1 LNHNV, CDR2 YYDKDF (reference sequence). The CDR3 sequence: CATGQGINTEAFF. The CDR3 DNA is TGTGCCACCGGACAGGGGATCAACACTGAAGCTTTCTTT.

This clone was seen just once. The rearrangement links TRBV25-1 to TRBJ1-1; no clear D gene. The ends were cut back, 2 bases at V and 2 bases at J, with 0 bases in the middle. The CDR3 has 11 residues. Per germline, CDR1 MGHDK and CDR2 SYGVNS. Written as DNA, the CDR3 is TGTGCCAGCAGTGAAAACACTGAAGCTTTCTTT. This codes for CASSENTEAFF.

The J gene is TRBJ1-1, the V gene TRBV30; D is undetermined. V was cut by 0 bases and J by 5 bases, with 13 bases left in between. There are 14 residues in the CDR3. CDR1 is GTSNPN, CDR2 SVGIG, per germline (reference sequence). The CDR3 DNA follows: TGTGCCTGGAGTGTCGGGTTGGTTGGAACTGAAGCTTTCTTT. Its protein is CAWSVGLVGTEAFF.

This clone was detected a few times. The chain recombines TRBV5-1 with TRBJ2-4; possible D gene TRBD2, 6 bases. Trimming took off 4 bases at V and 8 bases at J, with 10 bases between the two ends. The CDR3 spans 12 residues. CDR1 and CDR2 (germline): SGHRS, YFSETQ. The CDR3 loop reads CASSGDSDIQYF. Here the CDR3 DNA reads TGCGCCAGCAGCGGGGACTCGGACATTCAGTACTTC.

This clone was found a few times. This chain joins TRBV7-2 and TRBJ2-1, with TRBD2 matching 13 bases. The CDR3 totals 16 residues. Germline V gives CDR1 SGHTA, CDR2 FQGNSA. V shed 4 bases, J shed 6 bases, and the junction held 6 bases outside the gene matches. CDR3: CASSWRTSGSGNEQFF. Here the CDR3 DNA reads TGTGCCAGCAGCTGGCGGACTAGCGGGAGTGGCAATGAGCAGTTCTTC.

This clone has more than one count but fewer than ten. The chain recombines TRBV7-2 with TRBJ2-1, with TRBD2 matching 14 bases. CDR3 size: 16 residues. The germline V gene encodes CDR1 SGHTA and CDR2 FQGNSA. After removal of 5 bases from V and 9 bases from J, the junction contained 9 bases not matched to a gene. The CDR3 sequence: CASSTTGLAGVTEQFF. CDR3 bases: TGTGCCAGCAGCACTACGGGACTAGCGGGGGTGACTGAGCAGTTCTTC.

This clone appeared a few times. The gene calls are TRBV7-9 and TRBJ1-1, with D uncertain. Germline values: CDR1 SEHNR, CDR2 FQNEAQ (reference sequence). V lost 5 bases and J lost 0, with 7 bases in between. This CDR3 region has 13 residues. CDR3 region: CASSQVLNTEAFF. In nucleotides, the CDR3 is TGTGCCAGCAGCCAGGTCCTGAACACTGAAGCTTTCTTT.

The chain has TRBV25-1 and TRBJ1-1; D unresolved. This CDR3 contains 14 residues. Germline V gene lookup returns CDR1 MGHDK and CDR2 SYGVNS. Trimming left V 4 bases short and J 0 bases short, with 9 bases between. CDR3: CASSVAGVNTEAFF. CDR3 bases: TGTGCCAGCAGTGTGGCCGGGGTGAACACTGAAGCTTTCTTT.

This sequence joins TRBV19 and TRBJ2-3; tentatively, D is TRBD2 (6 bases). Germline lookup yields CDR1 LNHDA and CDR2 SQIVND (reference sequence). The CDR3 loop spans 13 amino acids. Trimming took 4 bases from V and 4 from J, leaving 9 bases between them. CDR3 loop: CASSSRDSDTQYF. For the CDR3, the DNA is TGTGCCAGTAGTAGCCGGGACTCAGATACGCAGTATTTT.

This clone has more than one count but fewer than ten. In nucleotides, the CDR3 is TGTGCCAGCACCAAACAGGGAGAACGGGCGGAGCAGTACTTC. Amino acid sequence: CASTKQGERAEQYF. V and J are TRBV6-5 and TRBJ2-7, with a tentative D call TRBD1 (6 bases). Germline-derived CDR1 and CDR2 are MNHEY and SVGAGI. Trimming removed 7 bases from V and 7 bases from J, with 20 bases in between. The CDR3 sequence is 14 residues long.

The rearrangement uses TRBV5-1 and TRBJ2-3; no reliable D call. Germline values: CDR1 SGHRS, CDR2 YFSETQ. V lost 5 bases and J lost 4, with 14 bases in between. The CDR3 runs 14 residues. The CDR3 protein is CASRPSVFADTQYF. CDR3 nucleotide sequence: TGCGCCAGCAGGCCTAGTGTCTTCGCAGATACGCAGTATTTT.

This clone has only a few counts. The V gene is TRBV9, the J gene TRBJ2-5; TRBD1 matches at 9 bases. This CDR3 spans 15 amino acids. CDR1 is SGDLS, CDR2 YYNGEE, per germline. With 3 bases clipped from V and 4 bases from J, the junction kept 7 bases outside the gene matches. The CDR3 DNA follows: TGTGCCAGCAGCGCGGCCGGGACAGGGATAGAGACCCAGTACTTC. It codes for CASSAAGTGIETQYF.

The chain employs TRBV9 and TRBJ2-2; D may correspond to TRBD1 or TRBD2 (6 bases each). The CDR3 sequence is 15 residues long. The germline V and J ends were trimmed by 0 bases and 4 bases, with 10 bases remaining between them. Germline loops: CDR1 SGDLS, CDR2 YYNGEE. Here the CDR3 DNA reads TGTGCCAGCAGCGTAGTCGGGGGCTCCACCGGGGAGCTGTTTTTT. Translation gives CASSVVGGSTGELFF.

The CDR3 protein is CASSTSGSPYNEQFF. The CDR3 nucleotides are TGTGCCAGCAGCACTAGCGGGAGCCCTTACAATGAGCAGTTCTTC. The chain carries TRBV7-9 and TRBJ2-1; 11 nucleotides align to TRBD2. The CDR3 spans 15 residues. J was trimmed by 4 bases and V by 5 bases; bases with no gene match: 4. Germline loops: CDR1 SEHNR, CDR2 FQNEAQ (reference sequence).

This clone was recorded a few times. This chain joins TRBV7-9 and TRBJ2-5; D unresolved. CDR1 is SEHNR, CDR2 FQNEAQ, per germline (reference sequence). V shed 2 bases and J shed 2 bases, with 6 bases lying between them. The CDR3 runs 13 residues. The CDR3 spells CASSLNRQETQYF. The CDR3, as DNA: TGTGCCAGCAGCTTAAACAGACAAGAGACCCAGTACTTC. The variable domain in full, completed from reference TRBV7-9 and TRBJ2-5, reads DTGVSQNPRHKITKRGQNVTFRCDPISEHNRLYWYRQTLGQGPEFLTYFQNEAQLEKSRLLSDRFSAERPKGSFSTLEIQRTEQGDSAMYLCASSLNRQETQYFGPGTRLLVL.

The rearrangement uses TRBV14 and TRBJ2-2; a weak D match, TRBD1 (5 bases). Germline-derived CDR1 and CDR2 are SGHDN and FVKESK. Trimming pared 5 bases from V and 2 bases from J, leaving 9 bases between. The CDR3 runs 14 residues. CDR3 loop: CASSRTTNTGELFF. In nucleotides, the CDR3 is TGTGCCAGCAGCAGGACAACAAACACCGGGGAGCTGTTTTTT. The full variable domain, completed using reference TRBV14 and TRBJ2-2, is EAGVTQFPSHSVIEKGQTVTLRCDPISGHDNLYWYRRVMGKEIKFLLHFVKESKQDESGMPNNRFLAERTGGTYSTLKVQPAELEDSGVYFCASSRTTNTGELFFGEGSRLTVL.

The CDR3 DNA reads as TGTGCCAGCAGCCAAACCGGGACTAGCGCCCCGAATGAGCAGTTCTTC. Translated: CASSQTGTSAPNEQFF. J is TRBJ2-1 and V is TRBV7-3; 10 bases align to TRBD2. From germline, CDR1 is SGHTA and CDR2 FQGTGA. V trimming: 5 bases; J trimming: 7 bases; junction bases outside the gene matches: 11. This CDR3 contains 16 residues.

This clone was counted a few times. This chain uses TRBV14 with TRBJ1-4, with D uncertain. There are 12 residues in the CDR3. From germline, CDR1 is SGHDN and CDR2 FVKESK. The V gene lost 5 bases and the J gene lost 8 bases, with 9 bases spanning the gap. CDR3 sequence (DNA): TGTGCCAGCAGCGTCGGCCGAGAAAAACTGTTTTTT. Amino acids: CASSVGREKLFF.

This clone has only a few counts. The V call is TRBV7-2, the J call TRBJ1-3; D remains ambiguous. Trimming took off 2 bases at V and 3 bases at J, with 8 bases between the two ends. CDR3 length equals 14 residues. Per germline, CDR1 SGHTA and CDR2 FQGNSA. Here the CDR3 reads CASSLIVFGNTIYF. The CDR3 region has the DNA TGTGCCAGCAGCTTAATCGTATTTGGAAACACCATATATTTT.

This chain connects TRBV10-1 to TRBJ2-5; 8 bases are shared with TRBD1. The germline CDR1 and CDR2 sequences are WNHNN and SYGVQD (reference sequence). The CDR3 runs 13 residues. J lost 3 bases, V lost 5 bases, and 2 bases had no gene match. The CDR3 spells CASSLQGEETQYF. The CDR3 DNA follows: TGCGCCAGCAGTTTACAGGGGGAAGAGACCCAGTACTTC.

V is TRBV6-5 and J is TRBJ2-1; 9 bases agree with TRBD2. V shed 5 bases, J shed 4 bases, and the junction held 3 bases outside the gene matches. This CDR3 is built from 14 residues. Germline V gene sequence: CDR1 MNHEY, CDR2 SVGAGI. CDR3 residues: CASSPGLAYNEQFF. In DNA, the CDR3 is TGTGCCAGCAGTCCCGGACTAGCGTACAATGAGCAGTTCTTC.

The genes are TRBV7-2 and TRBJ2-2; D remains unclear. The germline V gene has CDR1 SGHTA and CDR2 FQGNSA. The V gene lost 4 bases and the J gene lost 4 bases, with 10 bases spanning the gap. The length of the CDR3 is 14 residues. The CDR3 DNA reads TGTGCCAGCAGCTCTTTCCGCACCACCGGGGAGCTGTTTTTT. Protein sequence: CASSSFRTTGELFF.

This clone has more than one count but fewer than ten. This sequence joins TRBV5-1 and TRBJ2-7; 9 positions agree with TRBD2. Germline-derived CDR1 and CDR2 are SGHRS and YFSETQ. The CDR3 runs 15 residues. V shed 4 bases and J 1 base; nucleotides not matched to a gene: 6. CDR3 DNA sequence: TGCGCCAGCAGCCGGACGACTAGCGGTTCCTACGAGCAGTACTTC. It is translated as CASSRTTSGSYEQYF.

The table lists this clone with a few counts. This chain connects TRBV27 to TRBJ2-3; D gene unclear. The CDR3 contains 16 residues. Germline CDR1 reads MNHEY; CDR2 reads SMNVEV (reference sequence). V was trimmed by 5 bases and J by 1 base, leaving 16 bases between them. CDR3 in DNA: TGTGCCAGCAGTACGAATAACTGGTATCGCACAGATACGCAGTATTTT. Its translation is CASSTNNWYRTDTQYF.

The rearrangement links TRBV5-1 to TRBJ2-7, with D perhaps matching TRBD1 (6 bases). The ends were cut back, 0 bases at V and 3 bases at J, with 10 bases in the middle. CDR3 length equals 14 residues. Germline V gives CDR1 SGHRS, CDR2 YFSETQ. The CDR3 DNA reads TGCGCCAGCAGCTTGGCTGCCAGGGGCTACGAGCAGTACTTC. Translated: CASSLAARGYEQYF.

Comments on this clone: Different DNA sequences within this sample yield the same CDR3. V and J are TRBV9 and TRBJ2-5; the match to TRBD2 covers 8 bases. Germline-derived CDR1 and CDR2 are SGDLS and YYNGEE. V lost 0 bases to trimming and J lost 5 bases; unmatched junction nucleotides: 0. CDR3 length equals 13 residues. The chain's CDR3 is CASSVAGGETQYF. The CDR3 DNA sequence: TGTGCCAGCAGCGTAGCGGGAGGGGAGACCCAGTACTTC.

This chain connects TRBV2 to TRBJ1-5, with 8 nucleotides matching TRBD1. V was pared by 4 bases and J by 5 bases, with 7 bases of the junction left unmatched. The CDR3 consists of 15 residues. Germline CDR1 SNHLY, CDR2 FYNNEI. The CDR3 protein is CASSADRVAHQPQHF. CDR3 nucleotides: TGTGCCAGCAGTGCGGACAGGGTGGCCCATCAGCCCCAGCATTTT.